This T cell receptor (beta chain) was sequenced for a study of blood T cell repertoires in COVID-19 (TCRdb year 2020). For context, the study as a whole: The collaborator samples originated in the United States, Italy and Spain and spanned the acute and convalescent phases of COVID-19. Where HLA class I and class II types were available, the types were taken from metadata supplied by the sample provider, not from assay-based typing. The samples were drawn from two sources: the first 160 participants of the ongoing ImmuneRACE study, and 1,254 subjects contributed by 6 global collaborators. The prospective study material was composed of cDNA or gDNA derived from T cells, B-cell-depleted T cells, or PBMCs. The repertoires were released in a freely available public database intended as a resource for research on the immune response to SARS-CoV-2. The dataset comprised deeply sampled blood TCRbeta repertoires from subjects exposed to, actively infected with, or recovered from COVID-19. Nearly every sample came with metadata listing a de-identified subject ID, COVID-19 status, age in years and sex. Results and caveats for the whole study, not just this receptor: The quantity of clinical and demographic metadata differed by source and by participant and was supplied without curation.

The table lists this clone with a count of one. It has no known antigen specificity. The record has no base qualities; no much larger clone is one base away. The immunoSEQ Assay, a bias-controlled multiplex PCR, was used to amplify TCRbeta CDR3 regions from genomic DNA. Per the authors' processing: Nucleated cell counts per sample were estimated from amplification of reference gene primers within the assay. To quantify the absolute abundance of each unique TCRbeta CDR3 rearrangement, sequence reads were collapsed and filtered. For each sample, productive Simpson clonality was calculated as the square root of Simpson's diversity index over productive rearrangements. TCRdb provides this immuneACCESS table in a form limited to in-frame rearrangements. Some clones are lacking; in checked studies, under half of them reflect an unresolved V gene, and why the rest are absent is not known. D and trimming were read from the DNA, whereas the V and J calls and clone size are those reported in that table. The sample profile shows fewer than 250,000 clones; about 88% of them were found once. Clones ranked in the top ten supply 3% to 3.5% of the sample.

Germline trimming amounts to 5 bases on V and 5 bases on J, with 11 as the count of junction bases outside the gene matches. The CDR3 goes from the cysteine to the phenylalanine over 15 residues. Only CDR3 DNA is held: 45 bases, read in frame from base 1. CDR1 SEHNR and CDR2 FQNEAQ are derived from the germline V gene (reference sequence). In the prospective study, participants were roughly 18 to 100 years old, resided in about two dozen geographic areas of the United States, and were enrolled through a virtual design. Cohort assignment in the prospective study relied on participant-reported clinical history from a screening survey and a study questionnaire. ImmuneRACE Cohort 3 recovered participants were defined by two consecutive negative NP/OP PCR tests, healthcare professional clearance, or symptom resolution. In the prospective study, mobile phlebotomists collected whole blood, serum and a nasopharyngeal or oropharyngeal swab from each participant. Participants in the prospective study had the option to provide additional blood draws and questionnaires over a roughly 2-month period. Blood samples from the prospective study were shipped frozen or at room temperature prior to DNA extraction.

The sequence was collected from a woman aged 25 to 45 who had recovered from COVID-19. The V gene is TRBV7-9 and the J gene is TRBJ1-1, with 7 bases in between that match TRBD1. Sequenced material: PBMCs or T cells enriched from blood (not recorded which). The DNA sequence is TGTGCCAGCAGCCCGAGGGGACAGCGGAGGACTGAAGCTTTCTTT. The encoded protein is CASSPRGQRRTEAFF.